The clone carrying this T cell receptor (beta chain) appeared once. One base away lies a much larger clone, so this may be a sequencing read error. After constant-region reverse-primer amplification, full-length variable regions underwent semi-nested PCR with Nested Universal Primer A. MiXCR, applied by TCRdb to the 5' RACE reads, yields one record per CDR3 protein. The table has tens of thousands of distinct CDR3 sequences, roughly 28% seen once. Treg sorting used a CD4+CD25+CD127-/low gate. Germline CDR1 and CDR2: LGHNA and YNFKEQ. This CDR3 spans 13 amino acids. The V end lost 5 bases, the J end lost 10 bases, and 12 bases lay between the germline ends.

Specimen: tumor-infiltrating Tregs sorted from the breast tumor. The chain uses TRBV4-2 and TRBJ1-6, with D unresolved. This TCR came from a female donor with breast cancer. The CDR3 loop is CASSALVGSPLHF. Here the CDR3 DNA reads TGTGCCAGCAGCGCCCTGGTCGGGTCACCCCTCCACTTT.